These T cell receptor beta chains were read from a single sample in a study of blood T cells in healthy people across ages. One entry per CDR3 protein results from TCRdb running MiXCR on the 5' RACE reads. The table lists about 1.6 million distinct CDR3 sequences, about 32% of them singletons. What was sequenced was blood. Every receptor here comes from a woman aged 25 to 39 in good health. Both conserved end residues are part of each CDR3. D genes are given only for firm matches. Size values are once, few and many counts, or a class for expanded clones, and some rows have none.

j_gene	abundance	v_gene	d_gene	CDR3nt	CDR3aa
TRBJ2-7	-	TRBV27	-	TGTGCCAGCAGTTTTGGCGTTGCCCCCTACGAGCAGTACTTC	CASSFGVAPYEQYF
TRBJ2-1	-	TRBV11-2	TRBD2	TGTGCCAGCAGCCCGCGGGGGGGTGACGATGAGCAGTTCTTC	CASSPRGGDDEQFF
TRBJ2-3	once	TRBV24-1	-	TGTGCCACCAGTGACCCCGGCGCAGAGAACGCAGATACGCAGTATTTT	CATSDPGAENADTQYF
TRBJ2-1	-	TRBV4-1	-	TGCGCCAGCAGCCAAGACTCGGCGGGCAGTACCAGCTCCTGCAATGAGCAGTTCTTC	CASSQDSAGSTSSCNEQFF
TRBJ1-2	-	TRBV13	-	TGTGCCAGCAGCTTGGGTAGGGGGTTTAACTATGGCTACACCTTC	CASSLGRGFNYGYTF
TRBJ2-7	few	TRBV13	TRBD1	TGTGCCAGCAGCTTACGGGACAGACGTGAGCAGTACTTC	CASSLRDRREQYF
TRBJ2-7	few	TRBV9	-	TGTGCCAGCAGCGTAGGGTCTGACCTCGAGCAGTACTTC	CASSVGSDLEQYF
TRBJ2-3	many	TRBV4-2	TRBD1	TGTGCCAGCAGCTCACGACAGGGTGCCGATACGCAGTATTTT	CASSSRQGADTQYF
TRBJ2-7	few	TRBV28	-	TGTGCCTGCAGTTTCTTCGGAGGTCTTAGGTACTTC	CACSFFGGLRYF
TRBJ2-7	few	TRBV2	-	TGTGCCAGCAGTGAAAGTCCGTTCTACGAGCAGTACTTC	CASSESPFYEQYF
TRBJ2-3	many	TRBV6-2/TRBV6-3	-	TGTGCCAGCAGTCTTACGGGGCCACTGGGAGATACGCAGTATTTT	CASSLTGPLGDTQYF
TRBJ2-5	many	TRBV12-3/TRBV12-4	-	TGTGCCAGCAAGCTAGGGGGTCAGGCAGAGACCCAGTACTTC	CASKLGGQAETQYF